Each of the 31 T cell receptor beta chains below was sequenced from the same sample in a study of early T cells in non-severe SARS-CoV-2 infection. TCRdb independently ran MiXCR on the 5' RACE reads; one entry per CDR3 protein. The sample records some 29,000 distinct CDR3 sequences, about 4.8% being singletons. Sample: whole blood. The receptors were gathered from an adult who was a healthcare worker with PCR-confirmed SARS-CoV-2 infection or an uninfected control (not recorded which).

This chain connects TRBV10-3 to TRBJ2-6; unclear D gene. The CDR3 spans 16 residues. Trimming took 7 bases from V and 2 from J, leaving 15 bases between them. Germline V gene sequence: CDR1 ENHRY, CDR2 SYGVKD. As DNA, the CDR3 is TGTGCCATCAATATCGGCCCAACGGCTGGGGCCAACGTCCTGACTTTC. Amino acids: CAINIGPTAGANVLTF.

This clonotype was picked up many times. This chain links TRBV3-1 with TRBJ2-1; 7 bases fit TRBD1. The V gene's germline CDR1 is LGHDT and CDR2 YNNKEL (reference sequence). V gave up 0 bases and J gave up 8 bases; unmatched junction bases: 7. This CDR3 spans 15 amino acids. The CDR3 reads CASSQEWEGGDEQFF. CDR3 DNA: TGTGCCAGCAGCCAAGAATGGGAAGGGGGCGATGAGCAGTTCTTC.

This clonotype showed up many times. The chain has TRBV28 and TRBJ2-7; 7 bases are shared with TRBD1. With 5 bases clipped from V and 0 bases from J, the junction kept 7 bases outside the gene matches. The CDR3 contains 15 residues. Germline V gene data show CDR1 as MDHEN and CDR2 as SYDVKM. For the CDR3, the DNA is TGTGCCAGCAGTACCGGGACAGCTAACTCCTACGAGCAGTACTTC. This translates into CASSTGTANSYEQYF. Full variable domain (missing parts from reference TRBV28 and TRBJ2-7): DVKVTQSSRYLVKRTGEKVFLECVQDMDHENMFWYRQDPGLGLRLIYFSYDVKMKEKGDIPEGYSVSREKKERFSLILESASTNQTSMYLCASSTGTANSYEQYFGPGTRLTVT.

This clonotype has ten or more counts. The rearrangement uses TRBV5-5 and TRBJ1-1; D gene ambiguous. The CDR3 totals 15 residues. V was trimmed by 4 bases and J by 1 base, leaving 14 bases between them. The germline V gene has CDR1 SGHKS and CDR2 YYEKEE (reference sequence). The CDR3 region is CASSPEINWNTEAFF. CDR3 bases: TGTGCCAGCAGCCCAGAGATTAACTGGAACACTGAAGCTTTCTTT.

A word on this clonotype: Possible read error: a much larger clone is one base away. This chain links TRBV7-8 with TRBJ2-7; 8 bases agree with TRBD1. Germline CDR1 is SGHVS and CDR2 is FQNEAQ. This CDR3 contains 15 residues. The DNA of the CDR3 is TGTGCCAGCAGCTTACAGCAGGGGGCTAACTACAAGCAGTACTTC. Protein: CASSLQQGANYKQYF.

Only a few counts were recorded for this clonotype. The CDR3 nucleotides are TGCAGTGCTAGTCGGGCAGGCGGATCCTCTGGGGCCAACGTCCTGACTTTC. Protein product: CSASRAGGSSGANVLTF. This chain connects TRBV20-1 to TRBJ2-6; D ambiguous. The CDR3 sequence is 17 residues long. V lost 3 bases and J lost 0, with 15 bases in between. Germline lookup yields CDR1 DFQATT and CDR2 SNEGSKA (reference sequence).

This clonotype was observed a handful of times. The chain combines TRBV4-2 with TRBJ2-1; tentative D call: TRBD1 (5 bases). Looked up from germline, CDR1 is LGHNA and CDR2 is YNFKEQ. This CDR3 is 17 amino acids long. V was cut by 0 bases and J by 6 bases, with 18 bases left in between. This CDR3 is CASSQDPQFLGVNEQFF. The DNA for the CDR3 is TGTGCCAGCAGCCAAGACCCCCAATTCTTAGGGGTCAATGAGCAGTTCTTC.

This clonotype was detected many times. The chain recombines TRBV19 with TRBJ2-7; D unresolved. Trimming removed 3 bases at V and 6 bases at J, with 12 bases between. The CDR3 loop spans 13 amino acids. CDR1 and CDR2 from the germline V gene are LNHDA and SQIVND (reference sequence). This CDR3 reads CASSIGQLGEQYF. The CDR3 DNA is TGTGCCAGTAGTATTGGGCAGCTAGGCGAGCAGTACTTC. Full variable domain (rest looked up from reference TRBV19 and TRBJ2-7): DGGITQSPKYLFRKEGQNVTLSCEQNLNHDAMYWYRQDPGQGLRLIYYSQIVNDFQKGDIAEGYSVSREKKESFPLTVTSAQKNPTAFYLCASSIGQLGEQYFGPGTRLTVT.

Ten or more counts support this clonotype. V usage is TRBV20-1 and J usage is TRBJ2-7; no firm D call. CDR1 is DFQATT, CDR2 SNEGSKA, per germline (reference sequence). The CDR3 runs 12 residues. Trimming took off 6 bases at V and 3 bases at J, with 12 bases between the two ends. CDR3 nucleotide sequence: TGCAGTGCCCTCGACAACAACTACGAGCAGTACTTC. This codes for CSALDNNYEQYF.

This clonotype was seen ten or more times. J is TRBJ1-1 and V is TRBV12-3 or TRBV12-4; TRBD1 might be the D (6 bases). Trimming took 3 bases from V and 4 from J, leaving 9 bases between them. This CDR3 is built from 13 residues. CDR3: CASSFVGGTEAFF. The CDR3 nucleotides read TGTGCCAGCAGTTTTGTAGGGGGCACTGAAGCTTTCTTT.

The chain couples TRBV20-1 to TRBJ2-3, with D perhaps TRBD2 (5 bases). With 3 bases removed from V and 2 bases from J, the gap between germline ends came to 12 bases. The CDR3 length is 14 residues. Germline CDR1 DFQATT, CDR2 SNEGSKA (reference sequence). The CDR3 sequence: CSASSLADTDTQYF. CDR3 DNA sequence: TGCAGTGCTAGCTCTCTAGCAGACACAGATACGCAGTATTTT.

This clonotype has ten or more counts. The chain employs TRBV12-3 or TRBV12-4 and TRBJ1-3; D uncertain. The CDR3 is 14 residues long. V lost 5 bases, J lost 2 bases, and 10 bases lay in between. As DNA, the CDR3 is TGTGCCAGCAGTATCGGAGGTACTGGAAACACCATATATTTT. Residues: CASSIGGTGNTIYF.

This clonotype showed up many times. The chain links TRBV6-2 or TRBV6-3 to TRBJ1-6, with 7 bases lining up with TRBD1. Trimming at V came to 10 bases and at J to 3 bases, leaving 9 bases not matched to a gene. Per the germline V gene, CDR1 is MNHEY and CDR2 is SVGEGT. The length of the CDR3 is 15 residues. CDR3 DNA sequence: TGTGCCACGCGACCGACAGGGCTCTATAATTCACCCCTCCACTTT. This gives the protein CATRPTGLYNSPLHF.

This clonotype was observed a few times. This chain's CDR3 is CAISEERGEKLFF. Here the CDR3 DNA reads TGTGCCATCAGCGAGGAACGTGGGGAAAAACTGTTTTTT. This chain uses TRBV10-3 with TRBJ1-4, with D unclear. CDR3 size: 13 residues. V lost 6 bases, J lost 8 bases, and 13 bases lay in between. Germline V gene sequence: CDR1 ENHRY, CDR2 SYGVKD.

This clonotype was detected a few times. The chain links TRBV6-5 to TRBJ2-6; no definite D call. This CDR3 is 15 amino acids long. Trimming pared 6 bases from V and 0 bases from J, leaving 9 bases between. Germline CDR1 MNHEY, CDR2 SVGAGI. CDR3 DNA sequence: TGTGCCAGCAGCCCCGTGATCTCTGGGGCCAACGTCCTGACTTTC. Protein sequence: CASSPVISGANVLTF.

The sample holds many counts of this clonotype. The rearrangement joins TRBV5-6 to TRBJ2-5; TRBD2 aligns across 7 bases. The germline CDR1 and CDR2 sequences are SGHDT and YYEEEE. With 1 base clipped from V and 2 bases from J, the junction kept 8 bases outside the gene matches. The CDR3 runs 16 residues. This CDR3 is CASSLLASGAQETQYF. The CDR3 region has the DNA TGTGCCAGCAGCTTGCTTGCTAGCGGAGCACAAGAGACCCAGTACTTC. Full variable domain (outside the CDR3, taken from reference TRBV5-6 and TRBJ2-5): DAGVTQSPTHLIKTRGQQVTLRCSPKSGHDTVSWYQQALGQGPQFIFQYYEEEERQRGNFPDRFSGHQFPNYSSELNVNALLLGDSALYLCASSLLASGAQETQYFGPGTRLLVL.

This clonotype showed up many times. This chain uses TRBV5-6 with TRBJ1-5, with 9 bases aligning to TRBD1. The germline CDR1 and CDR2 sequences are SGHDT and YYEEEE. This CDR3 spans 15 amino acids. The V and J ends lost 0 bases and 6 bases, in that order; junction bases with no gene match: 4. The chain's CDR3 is CASSLGQGVFQPQHF. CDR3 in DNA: TGTGCCAGCAGCTTGGGACAGGGGGTGTTTCAGCCCCAGCATTTT.

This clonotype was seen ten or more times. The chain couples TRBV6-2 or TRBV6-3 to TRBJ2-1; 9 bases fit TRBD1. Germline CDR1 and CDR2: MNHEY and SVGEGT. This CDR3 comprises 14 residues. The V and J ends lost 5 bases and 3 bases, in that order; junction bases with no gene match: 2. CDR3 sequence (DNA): TGTGCCAGCAGTGGGACAGGGAACTACAATGAGCAGTTCTTC. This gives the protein CASSGTGNYNEQFF.

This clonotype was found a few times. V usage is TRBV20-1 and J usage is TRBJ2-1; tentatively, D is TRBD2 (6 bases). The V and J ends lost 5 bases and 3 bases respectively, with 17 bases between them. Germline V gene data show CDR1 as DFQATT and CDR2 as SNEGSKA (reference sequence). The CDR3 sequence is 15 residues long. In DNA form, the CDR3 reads TGCAGTGCTGGCGGTGGGACTCGTGTCTACAATGAGCAGTTCTTC. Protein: CSAGGGTRVYNEQFF.

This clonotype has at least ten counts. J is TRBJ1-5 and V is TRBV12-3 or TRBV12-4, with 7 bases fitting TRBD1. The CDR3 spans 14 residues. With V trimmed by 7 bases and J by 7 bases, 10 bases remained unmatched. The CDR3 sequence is CASNSGGGVQPQHF. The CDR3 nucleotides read TGTGCCAGCAACTCAGGGGGGGGCGTGCAGCCCCAGCATTTT.

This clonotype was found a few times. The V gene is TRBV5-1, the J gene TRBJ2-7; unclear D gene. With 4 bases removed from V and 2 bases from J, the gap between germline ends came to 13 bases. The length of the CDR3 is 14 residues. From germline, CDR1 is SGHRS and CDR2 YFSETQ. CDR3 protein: CASSRDPGTYEQYF. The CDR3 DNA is TGCGCCAGCAGCAGAGACCCGGGCACCTACGAGCAGTACTTC.

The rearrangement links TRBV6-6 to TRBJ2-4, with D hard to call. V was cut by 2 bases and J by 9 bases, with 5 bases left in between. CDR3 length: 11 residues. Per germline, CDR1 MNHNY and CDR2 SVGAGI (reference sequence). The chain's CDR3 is CASSYPSIQYF. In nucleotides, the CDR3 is TGTGCCAGCAGTTACCCCAGCATTCAGTACTTC.

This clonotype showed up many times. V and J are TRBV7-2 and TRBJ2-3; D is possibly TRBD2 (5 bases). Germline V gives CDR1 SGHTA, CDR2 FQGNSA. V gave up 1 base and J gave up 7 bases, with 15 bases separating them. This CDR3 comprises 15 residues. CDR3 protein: CASSLEGSLGNTQYF. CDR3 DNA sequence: TGTGCCAGCAGCTTAGAAGGTTCCCTCGGGAATACGCAGTATTTT.

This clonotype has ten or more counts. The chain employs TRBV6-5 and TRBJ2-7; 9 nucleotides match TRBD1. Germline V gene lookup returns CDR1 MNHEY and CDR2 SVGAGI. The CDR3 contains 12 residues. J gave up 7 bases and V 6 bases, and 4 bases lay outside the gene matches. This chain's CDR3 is CASRRGTGEQYF. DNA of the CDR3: TGTGCCAGCAGGCGCGGGACAGGGGAGCAGTACTTC.

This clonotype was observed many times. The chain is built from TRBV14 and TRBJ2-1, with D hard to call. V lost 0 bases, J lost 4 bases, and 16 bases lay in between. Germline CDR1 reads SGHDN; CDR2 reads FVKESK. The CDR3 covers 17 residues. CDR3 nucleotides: TGTGCCAGCAGCCAAGATGAACTCCACACTGGGTACAATGAGCAGTTCTTC. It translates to CASSQDELHTGYNEQFF.

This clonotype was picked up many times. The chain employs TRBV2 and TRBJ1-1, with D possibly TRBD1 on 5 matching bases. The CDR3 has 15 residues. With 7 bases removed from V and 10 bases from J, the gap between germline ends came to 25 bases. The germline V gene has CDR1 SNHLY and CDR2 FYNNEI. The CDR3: CASITTWGGKRTAFF. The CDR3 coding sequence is TGTGCCAGCATTACAACCTGGGGGGGGAAAAGGACAGCTTTCTTT.

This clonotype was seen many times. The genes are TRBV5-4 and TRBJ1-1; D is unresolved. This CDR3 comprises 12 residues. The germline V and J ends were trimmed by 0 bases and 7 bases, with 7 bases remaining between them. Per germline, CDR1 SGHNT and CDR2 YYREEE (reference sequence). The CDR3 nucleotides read TGTGCCAGCAGCTTGGCCGGCAGTGAAGCTTTCTTT. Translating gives CASSLAGSEAFF.

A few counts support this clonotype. The CDR3 protein is CASSLGGSSYNSPLHF. The CDR3 bases are TGCGCCAGCAGCTTGGGCGGATCCTCCTATAATTCACCCCTCCACTTT. The V call is TRBV5-1, the J call TRBJ1-6; no clear D gene. Trimming removed 0 bases from V and 0 bases from J, with 7 bases in between. The V gene's germline CDR1 is SGHRS and CDR2 YFSETQ. CDR3 length equals 16 residues.

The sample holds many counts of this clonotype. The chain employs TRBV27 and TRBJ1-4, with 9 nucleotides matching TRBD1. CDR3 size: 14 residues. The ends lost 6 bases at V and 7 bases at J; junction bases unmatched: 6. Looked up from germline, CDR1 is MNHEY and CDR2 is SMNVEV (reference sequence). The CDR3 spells CASRKTGGGEKLFF. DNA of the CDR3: TGTGCCAGCAGGAAGACAGGGGGAGGTGAAAAACTGTTTTTT. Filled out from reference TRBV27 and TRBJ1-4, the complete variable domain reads EAQVTQNPRYLITVTGKKLTVTCSQNMNHEYMSWYRQDPGLGLRQIYYSMNVEVTDKGDVPEGYKVSRKEKRNFPLILESPSPNQTSLYFCASRKTGGGEKLFFGSGTQLSVL.

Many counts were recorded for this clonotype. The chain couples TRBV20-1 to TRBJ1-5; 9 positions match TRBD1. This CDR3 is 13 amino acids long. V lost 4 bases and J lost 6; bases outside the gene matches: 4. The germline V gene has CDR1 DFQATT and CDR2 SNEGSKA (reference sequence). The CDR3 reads CSAIQTGGQPQHF. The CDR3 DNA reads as TGCAGTGCTATCCAGACAGGGGGTCAGCCCCAGCATTTT.

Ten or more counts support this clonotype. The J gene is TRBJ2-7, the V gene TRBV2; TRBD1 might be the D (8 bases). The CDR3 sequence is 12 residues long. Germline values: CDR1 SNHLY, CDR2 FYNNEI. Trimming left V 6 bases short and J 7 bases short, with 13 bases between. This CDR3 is CASRQGGFEQYF. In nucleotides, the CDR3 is TGTGCCAGCAGACAGGGGGGGTTTGAGCAGTACTTC.